The 31 T cell receptor beta chains reported below all come from one sample, sequenced in a study of cytomegalovirus exposure and HLA in healthy donors. PCR involved 60 Vbeta and 13 Jbeta primers. Sequenced by immunoSEQ multiplex PCR; TCRdb stores in-frame clones only, minus some. The repertoire includes around 190,000 clones, about 80% of them detected once, and 2% to 2.5% sits in the top ten. The sample taken for sequencing was PBMCs. These receptors were taken from a man between 60 and 75 years old in good health and CMV-seronegative.

The genes are TRBV29-1 and TRBJ2-7; D unresolved. The CDR3 runs 12 residues. Germline V gene sequence: CDR1 SQVTM, CDR2 ANQGSEA. Trimming took 0 bases from V and 5 from J, leaving 8 bases between them. CDR3 residues: CSVEEGRDEQYF. In DNA form, the CDR3 reads TGCAGCGTTGAAGAGGGTCGGGACGAGCAGTACTTC.

This rearrangement joins TRBV7-9 to TRBJ2-1; D might be TRBD2 (6 bases). Germline V gene data show CDR1 as SEHNR and CDR2 as FQNEAQ (reference sequence). V lost 3 bases and J 7 bases, leaving 16 bases between the germline ends. This CDR3 is 15 amino acids long. CDR3 loop: CASSFREIVLNEQFF. As DNA, the CDR3 is TGTGCCAGCAGCTTCCGGGAGATAGTGTTGAATGAGCAGTTCTTC. Together with reference TRBV7-9 and TRBJ2-1, the CDR3 gives the full variable domain: DTGVSQNPRHKITKRGQNVTFRCDPISEHNRLYWYRQTLGQGPEFLTYFQNEAQLEKSRLLSDRFSAERPKGSFSTLEIQRTEQGDSAMYLCASSFREIVLNEQFFGPGTRLTVL.

The CDR3 DNA follows: TGTGCCAGCAGCTTAGATCGCGGCGGGGGGGCTAACAATGAGCAGTTCTTC. The encoded protein is CASSLDRGGGANNEQFF. The V and J genes are TRBV11-2 and TRBJ2-1; 9 bases align to TRBD2. CDR1 and CDR2 (germline): SGHAT, FQNNGV. The CDR3 spans 17 residues. Trimming cost V 0 bases and J 5 bases; bases outside gene matches: 8.

The chain is built from TRBV30 and TRBJ2-5, with 8 bases matching TRBD2. There are 14 residues in the CDR3. The trim removed 2 bases at V and 7 bases at J, leaving 9 bases unmatched. Germline CDR1 GTSNPN, CDR2 SVGIG (reference sequence). Written as DNA, the CDR3 is TGTGCCTGGAGTCCCATAGCGGGATTCGGGACCCAGTACTTC. Amino acids: CAWSPIAGFGTQYF.

The rearrangement uses TRBV5-4 and TRBJ2-1; 7 positions agree with TRBD2. This CDR3 is 14 amino acids long. With 0 bases clipped from V and 5 bases from J, the junction kept 2 bases outside the gene matches. Germline-derived CDR1 and CDR2 are SGHNT and YYREEE (reference sequence). The CDR3 reads CASSLGLANNEQFF. Here the CDR3 DNA reads TGTGCCAGCAGCTTGGGACTAGCCAACAATGAGCAGTTCTTC. Looking up the rest from reference TRBV5-4 and TRBJ2-1 gives the full variable domain: ETGVTQSPTHLIKTRGQQVTLRCSSQSGHNTVSWYQQALGQGPQFIFQYYREEENGRGNFPPRFSGLQFPNYSSELNVNALELDDSALYLCASSLGLANNEQFFGPGTRLTVL.

As for this clone: The germline gene is not matched at one end of the junction; a read error may be the cause. The genes are TRBV25-1 and TRBJ1-2; 7 bases are shared with TRBD1. The germline CDR1 and CDR2 sequences are MGHDK and SYGVNS. This CDR3 has 14 residues. The CDR3 reads CASTEPGQRNGYPF. CDR3 sequence (DNA): TGTGCCAGCACTGAGCCGGGACAGAGAAATGGCTACCCCTTC.

This clone was counted a single time. The rearrangement uses TRBV15 and TRBJ1-5, with 8 bases fitting TRBD1. CDR3 length: 16 amino acids. Germline CDR1 is LNHNV and CDR2 is YYDKDF (reference sequence). Trimming removed 3 bases from V and 6 bases from J; junction bases left unmatched: 10. CDR3 nucleotide sequence: TGTGCCACCAGCAGCGTCTCAGGGGGCAGCGGTCAGCCCCAGCATTTT. Its protein is CATSSVSGGSGQPQHF. Based on the CDR3 plus reference TRBV15 and TRBJ1-5, the full variable domain is DAMVIQNPRYQVTQFGKPVTLSCSQTLNHNVMYWYQQKSSQAPKLLFHYYDKDFNNEADTPDNFQSRRPNTSFCFLDIRSPGLGDTAMYLCATSSVSGGSGQPQHFGDGTRLSIL.

This sequence joins TRBV10-3 and TRBJ2-1, with D possibly matching TRBD1 (6 bases). CDR1 is ENHRY, CDR2 SYGVKD, per germline. This CDR3 is 13 amino acids long. V was shortened by 2 bases and J by 8 bases, with 10 bases between the two germline ends. In nucleotides, the CDR3 is TGTGCCATCAGTGAGCAGGGGCTGGATGAGCAGTTCTTC. Translation gives CAISEQGLDEQFF.

The chain uses TRBV7-9 and TRBJ2-5; D gene uncertain. The germline V gene encodes CDR1 SEHNR and CDR2 FQNEAQ (reference sequence). The V and J ends lost 4 bases and 0 bases respectively, with 3 bases between them. There are 12 residues in the CDR3. The DNA for the CDR3 is TGTGCCAGCAGCTCCAACCAAGAGACCCAGTACTTC. Protein product: CASSSNQETQYF.

J is TRBJ2-2 and V is TRBV19; 8 bases align to TRBD1. V lost 8 bases, J lost 7 bases, and 15 bases stayed unmatched. Germline-derived CDR1 and CDR2 are LNHDA and SQIVND (reference sequence). The CDR3 has 16 amino acids. The CDR3 loop reads CASLGTGGWGNGELFF. The DNA for the CDR3 is TGTGCCAGTTTGGGAACAGGGGGGTGGGGAAACGGGGAGCTGTTTTTT.

The chain has TRBV28 and TRBJ2-3; 7 positions match TRBD2. Losses at the gene ends were 7 bases for V and 1 base for J; bases not matched to a gene: 5. Germline V gene lookup returns CDR1 MDHEN and CDR2 SYDVKM. The CDR3 is made up of 14 amino acids. CDR3 residues: CASNKRDRTDTQYF. CDR3 DNA: TGTGCCAGCAATAAGCGGGATCGCACAGATACGCAGTATTTT.

The chain is built from TRBV5-4 and TRBJ2-7, with D perhaps TRBD1 (5 bases). Germline-derived CDR1 and CDR2 are SGHNT and YYREEE (reference sequence). The V end lost 8 bases, the J end lost 1 base, and 16 bases lay between the germline ends. CDR3 length equals 14 residues. CDR3: CASTLQGSSYEQYF. Here the CDR3 DNA reads TGTGCCAGTACTCTCCAGGGATCGTCCTACGAGCAGTACTTC.

The gene calls are TRBV7-2 and TRBJ2-7, with 10 nucleotides matching TRBD2. The length of the CDR3 is 15 residues. V dropped 3 bases and J dropped 2; count of bases not matched to a gene: 4. Germline assignment: CDR1 SGHTA and CDR2 FQGNSA. The DNA of the CDR3 is TGTGCCAGCAGCTTCCTAGCGGGAGATACCTACGAGCAGTACTTC. This sequence encodes CASSFLAGDTYEQYF.

This clone has more than one count but fewer than ten. The sample holds other DNA sequences that translate to the same CDR3. This rearrangement joins TRBV2 to TRBJ2-7; 9 positions agree with TRBD2. Germline values: CDR1 SNHLY, CDR2 FYNNEI. This CDR3 is 14 amino acids long. Trimming took 3 bases from V and 7 from J; bases not matched to a gene: 7. In nucleotides, the CDR3 is TGTGCCAGCAGTGATTTAGCGGGAGAAGGGGAGCAGTACTTC. This sequence encodes CASSDLAGEGEQYF. Full variable domain (outside the CDR3, taken from reference TRBV2 and TRBJ2-7): EPEVTQTPSHQVTQMGQEVILRCVPISNHLYFYWYRQILGQKVEFLVSFYNNEISEKSEIFDDQFSVERPDGSNFTLKIRSTKLEDSAMYFCASSDLAGEGEQYFGPGTRLTVT.

The CDR3 bases are TGTGCCAGCACTACAGGGCCCACTAACTATGGCTACACCTTC. Residues: CASTTGPTNYGYTF. The chain carries TRBV2 and TRBJ1-2, with a possible D match to TRBD1 (6 bases). V gave up 7 bases and J gave up 0 bases, with 12 bases separating them. Looked up from germline, CDR1 is SNHLY and CDR2 is FYNNEI. CDR3 length equals 14 residues.

The chain links TRBV30 to TRBJ1-1; D not certain. Trimming removed 7 bases from V and 8 bases from J, with 17 bases in between. The CDR3 spans 12 residues. Germline loops: CDR1 GTSNPN, CDR2 SVGIG (reference sequence). CDR3 region: CASARSETEAFF. The CDR3 coding sequence is TGTGCCTCTGCCCGCTCCGAGACAGAAGCTTTCTTT. Supplemented by reference TRBV30 and TRBJ1-1, the full variable domain reads SQTIHQWPATLVQPVGSPLSLECTVEGTSNPNLYWYRQAAGRGLQLLFYSVGIGQISSEVPQNLSASRPQDRQFILSSKKLLLSDSGFYLCASARSETEAFFGQGTRLTVV.

The rearrangement joins TRBV28 to TRBJ1-1; TRBD1 is a possible D gene (6 bases). Germline V lookup: CDR1 MDHEN, CDR2 SYDVKM. Trimming cost V 4 bases and J 5 bases, with 11 bases left between them. This CDR3 is 13 amino acids long. The chain's CDR3 is CASSSPGVTEAFF. CDR3 nucleotide sequence: TGTGCCAGCAGTTCGCCAGGGGTGACTGAAGCTTTCTTT. Variable domain in full (rest from reference TRBV28 and TRBJ1-1): DVKVTQSSRYLVKRTGEKVFLECVQDMDHENMFWYRQDPGLGLRLIYFSYDVKMKEKGDIPEGYSVSREKKERFSLILESASTNQTSMYLCASSSPGVTEAFFGQGTRLTVV.

The V gene is TRBV9, the J gene TRBJ2-1, with a weak D call TRBD2 (6 bases). Trimming took off 1 base at V and 5 bases at J, with 13 bases between the two ends. Germline V gene data show CDR1 as SGDLS and CDR2 as YYNGEE. This CDR3 region has 15 residues. The CDR3 here is CASSVTGSPHNEQFF. The CDR3 DNA is TGTGCCAGCAGCGTAACCGGGAGCCCCCACAATGAGCAGTTCTTC.

This clone was recorded a few times. The chain links TRBV2 to TRBJ2-7, with D perhaps TRBD1 (6 bases). Germline V gene data show CDR1 as SNHLY and CDR2 as FYNNEI. The CDR3 loop spans 14 amino acids. The V and J ends lost 3 bases and 0 bases respectively, with 9 bases between them. This CDR3 is CASSDGQSSYEQYF. Here the CDR3 DNA reads TGTGCCAGCAGTGACGGACAGAGCTCCTACGAGCAGTACTTC.

This clone occurred a few times. The rearrangement joins TRBV6-6 to TRBJ1-1; a possible D gene is TRBD1 (6 bases). This CDR3 has 13 residues. The germline CDR1 and CDR2 sequences are MNHNY and SVGAGI (reference sequence). The germline V and J ends were trimmed by 2 bases and 3 bases, with 7 bases remaining between them. CDR3 nucleotide sequence: TGTGCCAGCAGTTACCGGACAGACACTGAAGCTTTCTTT. Translating it yields CASSYRTDTEAFF.

The DNA of the CDR3 is TGTGCCAGCAGTGAACCGGGGAGAAACACTGAAGCTTTCTTT. As protein: CASSEPGRNTEAFF. The rearrangement joins TRBV25-1 to TRBJ1-1; no clear D. The length of the CDR3 is 14 residues. The V end was cut by 2 bases, the J end by 2 bases, with 9 bases between. Germline V CDR1 and CDR2: MGHDK, SYGVNS.

This clone was picked up a small number of times. The chain has TRBV19 and TRBJ1-6; D might be TRBD1 (5 bases). This CDR3 has 17 amino acids. The germline CDR1 and CDR2 sequences are LNHDA and SQIVND (reference sequence). V was cut by 1 base and J by 5 bases, with 15 bases left in between. CDR3 protein: CASSIGTTASDNSPLHF. CDR3 nucleotides: TGTGCCAGTAGTATAGGGACGACAGCATCAGATAATTCACCCCTCCACTTT.

The chain couples TRBV7-9 to TRBJ2-5; no clear D. The germline V gene encodes CDR1 SEHNR and CDR2 FQNEAQ (reference sequence). This CDR3 has 14 residues. Trimming pared 5 bases from V and 2 bases from J, leaving 12 bases between. The CDR3 sequence is CASSPRVIQETQYF. In nucleotides, the CDR3 is TGTGCCAGCAGCCCAAGAGTAATTCAAGAGACCCAGTACTTC.

This clone was observed a handful of times. The gene calls are TRBV15 and TRBJ2-7, with D perhaps matching TRBD1 (6 bases). Germline loops: CDR1 LNHNV, CDR2 YYDKDF (reference sequence). There are 16 residues in the CDR3. Trimming shortened V by 5 bases and J by 4 bases, and 21 bases separated the two germline ends. CDR3 in DNA: TGTGCCACCAGCCCATCCCCCCCCGGACAGCGTTACGAGCAGTACTTC. It yields the protein CATSPSPPGQRYEQYF.

The chain employs TRBV7-2 and TRBJ1-5; D unclear. The CDR3 totals 13 residues. V was shortened by 5 bases and J by 5 bases, with 10 bases between the two germline ends. From germline, CDR1 is SGHTA and CDR2 FQGNSA. The CDR3 coding sequence is TGTGCCAGCAGCCCCCAGCGCGATCAGCCCCAGCATTTT. Its protein product is CASSPQRDQPQHF.

This chain connects TRBV7-3 to TRBJ2-7; D may be TRBD1 (6 bases). This CDR3 region has 13 residues. The germline CDR1 and CDR2 sequences are SGHTA and FQGTGA. The V and J ends lost 2 bases and 6 bases respectively, with 11 bases between them. The CDR3 is CASSLLTGGEQYF. CDR3 DNA sequence: TGTGCCAGCAGCTTATTGACAGGAGGCGAGCAGTACTTC.

This chain links TRBV30 with TRBJ2-1, with 10 bases identical to TRBD2. CDR1 and CDR2 from the germline V gene are GTSNPN and SVGIG (reference sequence). V gave up 0 bases and J gave up 9 bases; unmatched junction bases: 17. This CDR3 is 18 amino acids long. This chain's CDR3 is CAWSVRGLALLPESEQFF. Here the CDR3 DNA reads TGTGCCTGGAGTGTAAGGGGACTAGCGCTTTTACCCGAAAGTGAGCAGTTCTTC.

The V and J genes are TRBV5-1 and TRBJ2-1, with no clear D. Germline lookup yields CDR1 SGHRS and CDR2 YFSETQ. Trimming cost V 0 bases and J 6 bases, with 10 bases left between them. The CDR3 sequence is 14 residues long. This chain's CDR3 is CASSLGLSGNEQFF. In nucleotides, the CDR3 is TGCGCCAGCAGCTTGGGGCTTTCTGGCAATGAGCAGTTCTTC. Based on the CDR3 plus reference TRBV5-1 and TRBJ2-1, the full variable domain is KAGVTQTPRYLIKTRGQQVTLSCSPISGHRSVSWYQQTPGQGLQFLFEYFSETQRNKGNFPGRFSGRQFSNSRSEMNVSTLELGDSALYLCASSLGLSGNEQFFGPGTRLTVL.

The chain recombines TRBV2 with TRBJ2-3; possible D gene TRBD2, 7 bases. Trimming took off 2 bases at V and 2 bases at J, with 17 bases between the two ends. The CDR3 has 17 residues. Germline V gives CDR1 SNHLY, CDR2 FYNNEI. CDR3 in DNA: TGTGCCAGCAGTGAACCACTCCGGGGGGCCAACACAGATACGCAGTATTTT. Amino acids: CASSEPLRGANTDTQYF.

V usage is TRBV30 and J usage is TRBJ1-3; D unclear. Germline V gives CDR1 GTSNPN, CDR2 SVGIG (reference sequence). The CDR3 totals 14 residues. With 0 bases removed from V and 4 bases from J, the gap between germline ends came to 10 bases. The CDR3 nucleotides read TGTGCCTGGAGTGTAAACAGAAACGGAAACACCATATATTTT. Translated, it gives CAWSVNRNGNTIYF. Looking up the rest from reference TRBV30 and TRBJ1-3 gives the full variable domain: SQTIHQWPATLVQPVGSPLSLECTVEGTSNPNLYWYRQAAGRGLQLLFYSVGIGQISSEVPQNLSASRPQDRQFILSSKKLLLSDSGFYLCAWSVNRNGNTIYFGEGSWLTVV.

V and J are TRBV5-6 and TRBJ2-2, with a possible D match to TRBD1 (6 bases). This CDR3 region has 14 residues. Germline lookup yields CDR1 SGHDT and CDR2 YYEEEE. Trimming left V 4 bases short and J 7 bases short, with 14 bases between. The CDR3 coding sequence is TGTGCCAGCAGCCGGGTTGAGGGGGTCGGGGAGCTGTTTTTT. Amino acids: CASSRVEGVGELFF.